This T cell receptor beta chain was captured by sequencing in a study of regulatory dendritic cells for organ transplantation. Sorted T cells were CFSE-labeled and cultured approximately five days with allogeneic regulatory or mature dendritic cells at 1:10. Trimming removed 4 bases at V and 7 bases at J, with 13 bases between. This CDR3 has 14 amino acids. Germline CDR1 SGHTA, CDR2 FQGTGA. The method was immunoSEQ multiplex PCR; TCRdb's version includes in-frame clones alone and lacks a portion of them. Seen here are 12,000 or so clones, roughly 86% observed once, and the top ten hold roughly 0.41%. Worth noting for this clone: The antigen is unknown.

The sequence came from a human donor in good health. V usage is TRBV7-3 and J usage is TRBJ2-2; weak D call: TRBD2 (5 bases). The sample taken for sequencing was naive CD8+ T cells from blood cultured with dendritic cells. Subset described: CD45RA+ naive T cells. CDR3 sequence: CASSYILGDGELFF. In DNA form, the CDR3 reads TGTGCCAGCAGCTACATACTCGGGGACGGGGAGCTGTTTTTT.